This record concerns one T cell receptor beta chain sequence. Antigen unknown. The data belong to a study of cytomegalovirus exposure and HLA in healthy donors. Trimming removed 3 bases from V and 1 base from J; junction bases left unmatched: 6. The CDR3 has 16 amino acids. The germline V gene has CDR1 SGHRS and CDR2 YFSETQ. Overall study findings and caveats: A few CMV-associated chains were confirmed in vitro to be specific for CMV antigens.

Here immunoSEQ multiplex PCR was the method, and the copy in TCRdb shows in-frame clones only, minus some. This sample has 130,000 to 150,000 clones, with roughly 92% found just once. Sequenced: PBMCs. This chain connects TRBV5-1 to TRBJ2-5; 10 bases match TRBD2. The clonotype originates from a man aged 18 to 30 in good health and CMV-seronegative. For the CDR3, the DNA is TGCGCCAGCAGCTCATTCCGGACTAGCGGCCAAGAGACCCAGTACTTC. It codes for CASSSFRTSGQETQYF.